This T cell receptor beta chain was captured in a study of OX40 agonist ivuxolimab in advanced cancers. Patients were ineligible given autoimmune disease history or systemic immunosuppression. Profiling relied on immunoSEQ multiplex PCR, and the TCRdb table lists in-frame clones only, not all of them. The sample contains about 61,000 clones, roughly 84% of which appear only once. General study points: Expanded peripheral T cells had an undetermined antigen specificity.

As to this clone: Its target is not known.

The CDR3 covers 15 residues. V was clipped by 1 base and J by 5 bases; unmatched bases: 4. Looked up from germline, CDR1 is LNHDA and CDR2 is SQIVND (reference sequence). The chain is built from TRBV19 and TRBJ2-4, with 8 bases aligning to TRBD1. This clonotype was obtained from an adult with an advanced solid tumor such as melanoma, head and neck, liver or kidney cancer. Here the sequenced sample was CD4+ or CD8+ T cells sorted from blood, taken in a trial of the OX40 agonist ivuxolimab. The CDR3 region is CASSIAGGLENIQYF. As DNA, the CDR3 is TGTGCCAGTAGTATAGCAGGGGGCTTGGAAAACATTCAGTACTTC.